This is a list of T cell receptor beta chains from one sample in a study of intratumoral heterogeneity in liver cancer. Method: immunoSEQ multiplex PCR; TCRdb's copy keeps in-frame clones and lacks some. The repertoire holds 20,000 to 25,000 clones, with around 75% as singletons. This sample comprised tumor-adjacent normal tissue, obtained before any cancer treatment. The source is a woman in her 70s with hepatocellular carcinoma. Each CDR3 is given with its conserved first and last residue. The D gene is left open where the match is weak. Not all rows give a size; the values are once, few, many and, for expanded clones, a class.

TRBV7-8	TRBJ2-7	-	-	TGTGCCAGCAGCTTAGAGGGCCGTGCCTCCTTCTACGAGCAGTACTTC	CASSLEGRASFYEQYF
TRBV27	TRBJ2-7	few	-	TGTGCCAGCAGCTTAGGGGGACTGACAGGCTCGGTCCACGAGCAGTACTTC	CASSLGGLTGSVHEQYF
TRBV19	TRBJ2-1	medium-sized	TRBD2	TGTGCCAGTAGTGCCGGGACTAGACGCAATGAGCAGTTCTTC	CASSAGTRRNEQFF
TRBV30	TRBJ2-1	few	TRBD2	TGTGCCTGGAGTTTGCTAGCGGGAGGGCGCGAGCAGTTCTTC	CAWSLLAGGREQFF
TRBV19	TRBJ1-5	-	-	TGTGCCAGTAGTGGAGACCTTAGCAATCAGCCCCAGCATTTT	CASSGDLSNQPQHF
TRBV4-1	TRBJ2-1	-	TRBD2	TGCGCCAGCAGCCAAGATTCTCGGACTAGCGTTGAGCAGTTCTTC	CASSQDSRTSVEQFF
TRBV6-5	TRBJ2-7	once	TRBD2	TGTGCCAGCAGCCCGAGCGGGAGCCTGGGGAACGAGCAGTACTTC	CASSPSGSLGNEQYF
TRBV3-1/TRBV3-2	TRBJ2-5	-	-	TGTGCCAGCAGCCACACCATGAGGGGAGAGACCCAGTACTTC	CASSHTMRGETQYF
TRBV10-3	TRBJ1-5	-	TRBD1	TGTGCCATCAGCGGACAGGGCCCCAATCAGCCCCAGCATTTT	CAISGQGPNQPQHF
TRBV28	TRBJ2-1	once	TRBD1	TGTGCCAGCAGTCCGCACCTCAGGGGGAATGAGCAGTTCTTC	CASSPHLRGNEQFF
TRBV5-6	TRBJ1-5	-	TRBD1	TGTGCCAGCGGAAACCAGGGGGCGTTTCAGCCCCAGCATTTT	CASGNQGAFQPQHF
TRBV2	TRBJ2-7	-	-	TGTGCCAGCAGTGAACCGTTTAAGTACGAGCAGTACTTC	CASSEPFKYEQYF
TRBV7-6	TRBJ2-5	-	-	TGTGCCAGCAGCCCTGGGACCTTTCGTCAAGAGACCCAGTACTTC	CASSPGTFRQETQYF
TRBV6-2/TRBV6-3	TRBJ2-7	few	TRBD2	TGTGCCAGCAGCCTCACTAGCGGGAGCTCCTACGAGCAGTACTTC	CASSLTSGSSYEQYF
TRBV5-1	TRBJ2-2	-	TRBD1	TGCGCCAGCAGCTTAGGGGGCGCAAACACCGGGGAGCTGTTTTTT	CASSLGGANTGELFF
TRBV28	TRBJ1-2	-	-	TGTGCCAGCATCCAAAGCGGGACCAACTATGGCTACACCTTC	CASIQSGTNYGYTF
TRBV27	TRBJ1-2	-	-	TGTGCCAGCAGTCTATCAGGGATTTATGGGGGCTACACCTTC	CASSLSGIYGGYTF
TRBV28	TRBJ2-5	-	-	TGTGCCAGCAGCTCGCGGGACAGCTTAGAGACCCAGTACTTC	CASSSRDSLETQYF
TRBV5-6	TRBJ2-7	once	-	TGTGCCAGCAGCCTACAGGACTACGAGCAGTACTTC	CASSLQDYEQYF
TRBV25-1	TRBJ1-1	-	TRBD1	TGTGCCAGCGGGGGACAGATGAACACTGAAGCTTTCTTT	CASGGQMNTEAFF
TRBV18	TRBJ1-5	-	-	TGTGCCAGCTCACCCAGCGGGAGTAATCAGCCCCAGCATTTT	CASSPSGSNQPQHF
TRBV28	TRBJ1-2	-	-	TGTGCCAGCAGTCTCGACCCCGGGACCAACTATGGCTACACCTTC	CASSLDPGTNYGYTF
TRBV6-2/TRBV6-3	TRBJ1-1	-	TRBD1	TGTGCCAGCAGTTACTCGGACAGGGGAACTGAAGCTTTCTTT	CASSYSDRGTEAFF
TRBV27	TRBJ2-7	-	TRBD2	TGTGCCAGCAGTAACAAATGGGGGGGCTCCTACGAGCAGTACTTC	CASSNKWGGSYEQYF
TRBV11-2	TRBJ2-5	-	TRBD2	TGTGCCAGCAGCTTGGGACTAGCGGAAGAGACCCAGTACTTC	CASSLGLAEETQYF
TRBV5-6	TRBJ1-6	medium-sized	-	TGTGCCAGCAGCCCCCGCGGGACGCGGTTGAGGACACCCCTCCACTTT	CASSPRGTRLRTPLHF
TRBV6-5	TRBJ1-2	-	-	TGTGCCAGCACCCTCCTGTCAACGGACAACTATGGCTACACCTTC	CASTLLSTDNYGYTF
TRBV3-1/TRBV3-2	TRBJ1-1	-	TRBD1	TGTGCCAGCAGCTCCCGGGACAGGGGGGCTTTCTTT	CASSSRDRGAFF
TRBV19	TRBJ2-7	-	-	TGTGCCAGTTCCGGGACCCCGACCTACGAGCAGTACTTC	CASSGTPTYEQYF
TRBV5-1	TRBJ2-1	medium-sized	-	TGCGCCAGCAGCGACGGGGTTAACTCCTACAATGAGCAGTTCTTC	CASSDGVNSYNEQFF
TRBV6-5	TRBJ2-6	-	-	TGTGCCAGCCACTCGGGGGGCACTGGGGCCAACGTCCTGACTTTC	CASHSGGTGANVLTF
TRBV19	TRBJ1-1	-	TRBD1	TGTGCCAGTAGTATAGGAGGGCAGGGGGCGACTGAAGCTTTCTTT	CASSIGGQGATEAFF
TRBV27	TRBJ2-3	-	TRBD2	TGTGCCAGCAGTTTAGTCTCTAGCGGGCGGAATACGCAGTATTTT	CASSLVSSGRNTQYF
TRBV5-5	TRBJ2-7	-	TRBD2	TGTGCCAGCAGCTTTAGCGGGAGTACCCACGAGCAGTACTTC	CASSFSGSTHEQYF
TRBV6-5	TRBJ1-5	-	-	TGTGCCAGCAGCCGGACACTTAGCAATCAGCCCCAGCATTTT	CASSRTLSNQPQHF
TRBV30	TRBJ1-6	-	-	TGTGCCTGGAGATGGGATCCGAATAATTCACCCCTCCACTTT	CAWRWDPNNSPLHF
TRBV5-1	TRBJ2-5	-	TRBD1	TGCGCCAGCAGCTTCAGACAGGGGGCCTTGGAGACCCAGTACTTC	CASSFRQGALETQYF
TRBV27	TRBJ1-1	-	-	TGTGCCAGCAGTCCTGAGAGGGGACGTGAAGCTTTCTTT	CASSPERGREAFF
TRBV6-1	TRBJ2-7	-	TRBD2	TGTGCCAGCAGTGAATATGGCGGGAGGTCTGGCGAGCAGTACTTC	CASSEYGGRSGEQYF
TRBV5-1	TRBJ2-3	-	-	TGCGCCAGCAGCTTGAGAACAGGAGAAGATACGCAGTATTTT	CASSLRTGEDTQYF
TRBV7-3	TRBJ1-1	-	TRBD1	TGTGCCAGCAGCCTAACAGGGGACACTGAAGCTTTCTTT	CASSLTGDTEAFF
TRBV3-1/TRBV3-2	TRBJ2-5	-	-	TGTGCCAGCAGCCAAGTTCCCCTAGCCGAGACCCAGTACTTC	CASSQVPLAETQYF
TRBV27	TRBJ2-7	-	TRBD2	TGTGCCAGCAGTGCAAAGACTAGCGGCGCCTACGAGCAGTACTTC	CASSAKTSGAYEQYF
TRBV5-1	TRBJ2-5	-	TRBD2	TGCGCCAGCAGCATAGGACAGACTAGCGGGAGTCAAGAGACCCAGTACTTC	CASSIGQTSGSQETQYF
TRBV6-6	TRBJ2-1	-	TRBD2	TGTGCCAGCAGTCGTAGCGGGAGAAATGAGCAGTTCTTC	CASSRSGRNEQFF
TRBV27	TRBJ2-1	-	TRBD2	TGTGCCAGCAGTTTCTTACTAGCGGGATCCCACAATGAGCAGTTCTTC	CASSFLLAGSHNEQFF
TRBV10-3	TRBJ1-2	-	TRBD1	TGTGCCACACAAGGGGGCATCGATGGCTACACCTTC	CATQGGIDGYTF
TRBV4-1	TRBJ2-4	-	TRBD2	TGCGCCAGCAGCCCGAACAATGGGCCTAGGACTAGCGGGATCGCCAAAAACATTCAGTACTTC	CASSPNNGPRTSGIAKNIQYF
TRBV20-1	TRBJ1-2	-	-	TGCAGTGCCCCCCCCGAGTCTGGCTACACCTTC	CSAPPESGYTF
TRBV6-5	TRBJ2-3	-	-	TGTGCCATCCGGGGGCCACAGGGAACGCAGTATTTT	CAIRGPQGTQYF
TRBV19	TRBJ2-7	-	-	TGTGCCAGTAGTGTATTAAACCTACAGGGTTACGAGCAGTACTTC	CASSVLNLQGYEQYF
TRBV27	TRBJ2-1	-	-	TGTGCCAGCAGTTTAAAGGTAAGTCGGTCTAGCTCCTACAATGAGCAGTTCTTC	CASSLKVSRSSSYNEQFF
TRBV6-5	TRBJ2-7	-	TRBD2	TGTGCCAGCAGGGCTAGCGGCTACGAGCAGTACTTC	CASRASGYEQYF
TRBV2	TRBJ2-7	few	-	TGTGCCAGCAGCTGGGACTCCTCCTACGAGCAGTACTTC	CASSWDSSYEQYF
TRBV3-1/TRBV3-2	TRBJ2-7	few	-	TGTGCCAGCAGCCAAGCGGGAGTCAACTTACCCTACGAGCAGTACTTC	CASSQAGVNLPYEQYF
TRBV3-1/TRBV3-2	TRBJ2-1	-	TRBD1	TGTGCCAGCAGCCCTCGACAGGGCTGGAATGAGCAGTTCTTC	CASSPRQGWNEQFF